This T cell receptor beta chain is drawn from a study of shared clonotypes between healthy human individuals. The donors were all Caucasian adults (living in Nashville, Tennessee). An assay was performed, and its level was deep. Assay: immunoSEQ multiplex PCR; the TCRdb copy retains only in-frame clones and omits some. The sample records roughly 2.2 million clones, 85% to 95% being singletons. The V and J ends lost 7 bases and 4 bases, in that order; junction bases with no gene match: 9. The CDR3 totals 14 residues. Germline CDR1 LNHDA, CDR2 SQIVND (reference sequence). Remarks on this clone: Its antigen is not known.

Study results and caveats: Naive subsets, compared against memory subsets, generally had larger estimated richness values. Clonotypes shared by all four donors outscored non-shared clonotypes in generation probability.

This chain joins TRBV19 and TRBJ1-2; TRBD1 aligns across 7 bases. The sequencing input was naive CD4+ T cells from PBMCs. Subset specified: CD45RA+ positively selected. The TCR sequence derives from a man aged 18 to 29 in good health. Some clones in this sample may be carry-over from other donors' samples. CDR3 nucleotide sequence: TGTGCCAGTACCGACCGGACAGGCCGCTATGGCTACACCTTC. Translated: CASTDRTGRYGYTF.